The 19 T cell receptor beta chains reported below all come from one sample, sequenced in a study of T cells in Graves' hyperthyroidism and ophthalmopathy. Amplified TCR beta CDR3 regions came from RNA transcripts. Primed by the HTBI set, a first-round RT-PCR was run on the TCR CDR3. TCRdb ran MiXCR on the multiplex PCR reads and lists one entry per CDR3 protein. In the table there are 300,000 or so distinct CDR3 sequences, about 15% of which are singletons. Input material: blood. Receptors originate from a woman aged 55-69 years with Graves' ophthalmopathy.

The rearrangement links TRBV7-2 to TRBJ2-1; 12 bases fit TRBD2. Trimming at V came to 8 bases and at J to 5 bases, leaving 4 bases not matched to a gene. The CDR3 totals 14 residues. In germline, CDR1 is SGHTA, CDR2 FQGNSA. This chain's CDR3 is CASLTSGGHNEQFF. CDR3 sequence (DNA): TGTGCCAGCCTTACTAGCGGGGGGCACAATGAGCAGTTCTTC.

This clonotype turned up a few times. This may be a read error, as it is one base from a much larger clone. The chain couples TRBV5-1 to TRBJ2-1, with 8 nucleotides matching TRBD1. The J call is doubtful: the DNA matches TRBJ2-7 better. The CDR3 sequence is 17 residues long. Per germline, CDR1 SGHRS and CDR2 YFSETQ. The CDR3 nucleotides read TGCGCCAGCAGCTTGGATTTGACAGGGGCTGCCTACAATGAGCAGTACTTC. It translates to CASSLDLTGAAYNEQYF.

Details on this clonotype: A much larger clonotype is one base distant, so this may be a read error. This chain joins TRBV7-8 and TRBJ1-5; a weak D match, TRBD1 (6 bases). The V end was cut by 8 bases, the J end by 5 bases, with 19 bases between. Germline V CDR1 and CDR2: SGHVS, FQNEAQ. The length of the CDR3 is 15 residues. The CDR3 loop reads CASGPSAQGYQPQHF. The DNA for the CDR3 is TGTGCCAGCGGCCCGTCGGCACAGGGTTATCAGCCCCAGCATTTT.

This chain links TRBV7-2 with TRBJ1-1; 10 nucleotides line up with TRBD1. Germline loops: CDR1 SGHTA, CDR2 FQGNSA. There are 17 residues in the CDR3. V was pared by 2 bases and J by 4 bases, with 10 bases of the junction left unmatched. DNA of the CDR3: TGTGCCAGCAGCTTATCCGCAACCGGGACAGGGGCCACTGAAGCTTTCTTT. This sequence encodes CASSLSATGTGATEAFF.

The chain recombines TRBV12-3 or TRBV12-4 with TRBJ1-1; 8 bases fit TRBD1. The trim removed 6 bases at V and 0 bases at J, leaving 6 bases unmatched. The CDR3 loop spans 15 amino acids. The CDR3 protein is CASSPTGGVNTEAFF. In DNA, the CDR3 is TGTGCCAGCAGCCCTACAGGGGGAGTGAACACTGAAGCTTTCTTT.

This clonotype was seen at least ten times. This chain joins TRBV29-1 and TRBJ2-1, with TRBD2 matching over 8 bases. Germline-derived CDR1 and CDR2 are SQVTM and ANQGSEA. The CDR3 covers 13 residues. The junction had 4 bases not matched to a gene; V was cut back by 3 bases and J by 6 bases. The CDR3 here is CSVDPGGINEQFF. The CDR3 DNA follows: TGCAGCGTTGACCCGGGGGGGATCAATGAGCAGTTCTTC.

This clonotype was seen ten or more times. The V gene is TRBV28, the J gene TRBJ2-7; D is ambiguous. The CDR3 consists of 12 residues. CDR1 and CDR2 from the germline V gene are MDHEN and SYDVKM. With 5 bases removed from V and 6 bases from J, the gap between germline ends came to 11 bases. CDR3 nucleotide sequence: TGTGCCAGCAGTGCCATGGGGTTCGAGCAGTACTTC. It is translated as CASSAMGFEQYF.

The chain uses TRBV29-1 and TRBJ2-2, with D possibly matching TRBD1 (5 bases). Trimming pared 7 bases from V and 5 bases from J, leaving 17 bases between. Looked up from germline, CDR1 is SQVTM and CDR2 is ANQGSEA. The length of the CDR3 is 14 residues. The CDR3 is CSATAQVGTGELFF. CDR3 coding DNA: TGCAGCGCGACAGCCCAGGTCGGGACCGGGGAGCTGTTTTTT.

The V gene is TRBV30, the J gene TRBJ2-3, with D uncertain. The DNA end is more similar to TRBJ1-5, so the J call may be wrong. The CDR3 loop spans 13 amino acids. Germline CDR1 GTSNPN, CDR2 SVGIG (reference sequence). Here the CDR3 DNA reads TGTGCCAGTAGGGCAGCTAGCACAGATACGCAGCATTTT. It encodes CASRAASTDTQHF.

This clonotype was observed many times. The V gene is TRBV3-1, the J gene TRBJ1-2, with 8 bases lining up with TRBD1. Trimming removed 1 base from V and 3 bases from J; junction bases left unmatched: 10. In germline, CDR1 is LGHDT, CDR2 YNNKEL (reference sequence). This CDR3 region has 17 residues. CDR3 DNA: TGTGCCAGCAGCCAAGCTTCGGCACAGGGGGGGTACTATGGCTACACCTTC. Protein: CASSQASAQGGYYGYTF. Variable domain in full (rest from reference TRBV3-1 and TRBJ1-2): DTAVSQTPKYLVTQMGNDKSIKCEQNLGHDTMYWYKQDSKKFLKIMFSYNNKELIINETVPNRFSPKSPDKAHLNLHINSLELGDSAVYFCASSQASAQGGYYGYTFGSGTRLTVV.

This clonotype was seen ten or more times. The chain has TRBV18 and TRBJ2-7; 9 bases match TRBD2. Germline CDR1 reads KGHSH; CDR2 reads LQKENI. The CDR3 totals 14 residues. The ends lost 2 bases at V and 7 bases at J; junction bases unmatched: 6. This CDR3 reads CASSPASGKGEQYF. Here the CDR3 DNA reads TGTGCCAGCTCACCAGCTAGCGGGAAGGGTGAGCAGTACTTC.

This clonotype was recorded many times. This chain uses TRBV7-3 with TRBJ2-6; D remains ambiguous. CDR1 SGHTA and CDR2 FQGTGA come from the germline V gene. The CDR3 is 17 amino acids. V was clipped by 1 base and J by 0 bases, with 10 bases between them. The chain's CDR3 is CASSLIGSSSGANVLTF. The CDR3 nucleotides are TGTGCCAGCAGCTTAATAGGAAGTTCCTCTGGGGCCAACGTCCTGACTTTC.

The chain uses TRBV6-2 or TRBV6-3 and TRBJ1-1; D is undetermined. This CDR3 contains 13 residues. Germline V gene sequence: CDR1 MNHEY, CDR2 SVGEGT. The CDR3: CAVVAAVDTEAFF. DNA of the CDR3: TGTGCAGTGGTAGCGGCGGTGGACACTGAAGCTTTCTTT.

V is TRBV14 and J is TRBJ2-5, with 9 bases that match TRBD2. The length of the CDR3 is 16 residues. Germline CDR1 reads SGHDN; CDR2 reads FVKESK. J lost 5 bases, V lost 3 bases, and 10 bases had no gene match. CDR3: CASSQLEVAGEETQYF. The CDR3 DNA reads as TGTGCCAGCAGCCAGCTCGAGGTAGCGGGAGAGGAGACCCAGTACTTC.

This chain uses TRBV30 with TRBJ1-1; D gene uncertain. With 5 bases removed from V and 4 bases from J, the gap between germline ends came to 8 bases. The CDR3 has 11 amino acids. CDR1 is GTSNPN, CDR2 SVGIG, per germline (reference sequence). CDR3 residues: CAWGWPTEAFF. CDR3 DNA sequence: TGTGCCTGGGGTTGGCCCACTGAAGCTTTCTTT.

This clonotype was counted many times. The chain links TRBV2 to TRBJ2-7, with D possibly being TRBD2 (7 bases). V lost 6 bases and J 3 bases, leaving 15 bases between the germline ends. The CDR3 runs 14 residues. Germline CDR1 SNHLY, CDR2 FYNNEI. This CDR3 reads CASSPLGGLYEQYF. The DNA for the CDR3 is TGTGCCAGCAGCCCACTGGGGGGGCTCTACGAGCAGTACTTC.

This clonotype has more than one count but fewer than ten. The chain employs TRBV5-8 and TRBJ1-2; D is unclear. Per the germline V gene, CDR1 is SGHTS and CDR2 is YDEGEE. V was pared by 0 bases and J by 1 base, with 13 bases between. The CDR3 is 16 amino acids. CDR3 sequence reads: CASSLGQNRLNYGYTF. CDR3 DNA sequence: TGTGCCAGCAGCTTGGGGCAGAACCGCCTTAACTATGGCTACACCTTC. Variable domain in full (rest from reference TRBV5-8 and TRBJ1-2): EAGVTQSPTHLIKTRGQQATLRCSPISGHTSVYWYQQALGLGLQFLLWYDEGEERNRGNFPPRFSGRQFPNYSSELNVNALELEDSALYLCASSLGQNRLNYGYTFGSGTRLTVV.

This clonotype was detected many times. The V and J genes are TRBV27 and TRBJ2-3; D not certain. Germline loops: CDR1 MNHEY, CDR2 SMNVEV (reference sequence). The CDR3 has 13 amino acids. With 5 bases removed from V and 6 bases from J, the gap between germline ends came to 12 bases. Here the CDR3 DNA reads TGTGCCAGCAGTATACGACGTAAGGATACGCAGTATTTT. It is translated as CASSIRRKDTQYF.

This clonotype was counted many times. J is TRBJ2-2 and V is TRBV28; 7 bases are a match to TRBD1. The CDR3 loop spans 16 amino acids. The V and J ends lost 3 bases and 1 base, in that order; junction bases with no gene match: 5. Germline CDR1 and CDR2: MDHEN and SYDVKM. Here the CDR3 reads CASSLFGTVNTGELFF. DNA for the CDR3: TGTGCCAGCAGTTTGTTTGGGACAGTGAACACCGGGGAGCTGTTTTTT.